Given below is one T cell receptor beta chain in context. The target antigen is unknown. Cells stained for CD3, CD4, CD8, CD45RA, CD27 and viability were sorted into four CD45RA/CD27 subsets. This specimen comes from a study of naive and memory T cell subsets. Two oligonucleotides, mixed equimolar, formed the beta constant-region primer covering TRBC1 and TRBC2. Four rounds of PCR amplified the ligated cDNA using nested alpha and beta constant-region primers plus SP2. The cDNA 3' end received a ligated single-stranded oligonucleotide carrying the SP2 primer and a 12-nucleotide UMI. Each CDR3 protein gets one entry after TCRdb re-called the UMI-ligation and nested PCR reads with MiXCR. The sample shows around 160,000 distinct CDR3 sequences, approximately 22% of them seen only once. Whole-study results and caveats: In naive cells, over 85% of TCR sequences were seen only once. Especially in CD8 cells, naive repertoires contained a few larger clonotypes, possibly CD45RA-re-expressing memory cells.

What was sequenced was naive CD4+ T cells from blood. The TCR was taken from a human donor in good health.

CDR3 residues: CASKPWRELDNEQFF. Written as DNA, the CDR3 is TGTGCCAGCAAGCCATGGCGGGAGCTAGATAATGAGCAGTTCTTC. The chain combines TRBV11-3 with TRBJ2-1, with 7 positions matching TRBD2. The CDR3 has 15 amino acids. The V gene end was trimmed by 7 bases and the J gene end by 7 bases; junction bases not matched to a gene: 13. Germline values: CDR1 SGHNT, CDR2 YENEEA.